The present TCR beta chain was sequenced within a study of identical twins. Study-level findings and limits: Conclusions were based on cross-sectional statistical analysis, without following the same donors. Invariant populations such as MAIT and iNKT cells could partly muddle zero-insertion analyses.

A word on this clonotype: What it recognizes is unknown.

TCRdb itself ran the 5' RACE reads through MiXCR, one entry per CDR3 protein. The data hold approximately 670,000 distinct CDR3 sequences, with 5.5% to 6.5% observed a single time. The material sequenced was naive T cells sorted from blood. The receptor comes from a man between 18 and 35 years old in good health.

The CDR3 here is CRTRERDPYEQYV. The CDR3 DNA sequence: TGCAGAACCAGGGAGCGGGATCCCTACGAGCAGTACGTC. The chain links TRBV20-1 to TRBJ2-7; 7 bases fit TRBD2. Germline V gene lookup returns CDR1 DFQATT and CDR2 SNEGSKA (reference sequence). CDR3 length: 13 residues.